This T cell receptor (beta chain) was found in a study of T cells after yellow fever vaccination (dated by TCRdb to between 2018 and 2020). For the study in its entirety: The SMART-Seq v4 Ultra Low Input RNA kit was used to prepare libraries from fractions with low cell numbers. To follow T-cell clones before and after both primary and booster YFV17D yellow fever vaccination, bulk TCR alpha and beta repertoires underwent longitudinal sequencing. Two healthy male donors, one aged 18 to 29 and one aged 30 to 40 years, were included in the cohort. Blood was collected at multiple timepoints before and after primary and secondary immunization, and bulk PBMC replicates and cell subsets were isolated. Study-level results and caveats: FACS-sorted repertoires could contain abundant contaminating clonotypes from the bulk population, so computational filtering was required. Because only two donors were included in the study, the extent to which the findings can be generalized is limited. A small fraction of clonotypes appeared in both the CD4 and CD8 compartments, likely as a result of convergent recombination. Most clones expanded after primary vaccination (almost 98% of CD4 and over 80% of CD8) were re-detected after the booster, suggesting that broad memory maintenance occurred. Compared with the primary T-cell response, the secondary T-cell response was faster but weaker, reaching its peak on day 5 rather than on day 15.

This clonotype has a count of ten or more. Its cognate antigen has yet to be identified. No base qualities exist here, and no much larger clone lies one base off it. The treatment or condition label of this sample denotes: live attenuated yellow fever vaccine strain. At each blood-draw timepoint, two biological replicates of bulk PBMCs were collected. A standard Ficoll-Paque protocol was used to isolate PBMCs from peripheral blood. TriZol was used to extract RNA from bulk PBMCs, from CD4 and CD8 fractions, and from dextramer-positive and dextramer-negative fractions. TCR cDNA was synthesized by 5'RACE template switching, through which a universal primer site and unique molecular identifiers were introduced. Priming for cDNA synthesis came from both the TCR alpha and TCR beta constant segments. Two PCR steps were used to amplify libraries, with sample barcodes and sequencing adapters being added in the second step. Sequencing of the libraries was done on either Illumina HiSeq 2500 (2x100 bp) or NovaSeq (2x150 bp). Concerning the study's data processing: Demultiplexing of reads and collapsing into UMI consensus sequences were performed with MIGEC, and V(D)J alignment was carried out with MiXCR. Clonotypes responding to the vaccine were identified with edgeR on replicate PBMC samples, with the criteria of FDR below 0.01 and a log2 fold change above 5 up to day 15. CD4 or CD8 identity was assigned to each bulk clonotype according to whether the clonotype was present at higher abundance in the sequenced CD4 repertoire or the sequenced CD8 repertoire. Using fastp trimming at Q25 and MiXCR clonotype assembly, TCRdb reanalyzed the public sequencing data and kept in-frame beta chains. Rows with one shared CDR3 protein collapse into an entry with the most common genes and DNA. In this record, the V and J calls reflect TCRdb's handling and not the investigators' own analysis. The sample contains hundreds of thousands of distinct CDR3 sequences, 8.5% to 9% of them found a single time. The top ten clonotypes cover under 20% of the sample.

The material sequenced was PBMCs, taken on the day of the first yellow fever vaccination. The clonotype comes from a man in his late teens or twenties who received the YFV17D yellow fever vaccine.

The CDR3 amino acid sequence is: CASSLSSGYPGDTQYF. The nucleotides read TGCGCCAGCAGCTTGAGTTCTGGCTACCCGGGGGATACGCAGTATTTT. Rearrangement joined TRBV5-1 to TRBJ2-3; matching of 5 bases hints at TRBD2 as the D gene. Looking up the germline V gene yields CDR1 SGHRS and CDR2 YFSETQ. V was cut back by 1 base and J by 6 bases, leaving a gap of 18 bases between them. The CDR3 sequence holds 16 residues, the cysteine and phenylalanine included. This entry keeps only the CDR3 DNA: 48 bases, framed from base 1.